This TCR beta chain was identified during a study of regulatory T cells in long-lasting Graves disease (dated by TCRdb to the early 2020s). A note on the overall study: Newly diagnosed Graves' disease patients had taken antithyroid drugs for less than 3 months. Peripheral blood TCR sequencing and RNA sequencing compared persistent Graves' disease patients with newly diagnosed Graves' disease patients. TCR sequencing covered 13 persistent and approximately 20 newly diagnosed Graves' disease patients, around 35 samples in total. The study took place in China and was registered as a clinical trial. Points the paper makes about the study in general: The study examined only peripheral blood because the primary lesion, thyroid tissue, could not be accessed. A larger number of public clonotypes was shared among persistent patients (more than 2,500) than among newly diagnosed patients (about 990). Compared with newly diagnosed patients, patients with persistent Graves' disease had lower TCR Shannon entropy and fewer highly expanded clones, which suggests clonal expansion. Sequencing and analysis were limited to the TCR beta chain. TRBV28, TRBJ1-2 and TRBJ2-5 were preferentially used in persistent disease, while TRBV20-1 and TRBJ2-1 were favored in newly diagnosed disease. As a limitation, the authors acknowledged that the small sample size may reduce accuracy.

This clonotype was observed at least ten times. Its antigen specificity is not known. No base quality information exists; no much larger clone differs at one position. Receptors were amplified or captured by multiplex PCR. The sample was run on an Illumina HiSeq 4000. To build TCR beta libraries, CDR3 regions were amplified by Arm-PCR using iRepertoire HTBI primers. PCR products were gel purified before sequencing. In the original analysis: Gene usage analysis of CDR3 amino acid clonotypes used the roughly 60 TRBV and 11 to 15 TRBJ segments found across samples. COPE and FqMerger were used to merge filtered high-quality paired reads into contigs. BLAST was used to align contigs to the IMGT TRBV, TRBD and TRBJ reference genes, and CDR3 was defined following IMGT. Any clonotype with a frequency above 0.1% was classified as a highly expanded clone. Repertoire diversity was measured by Shannon entropy, and V-J evenness by the Gini coefficient. Public clonotypes were defined as clonotypes shared by more than one individual. The raw public reads went through TCRdb reprocessing: fastp at Q25, MiXCR clone calling, in-frame beta chains kept. Rows with a matching CDR3 protein are joined into one entry that keeps the most common DNA and genes. TCRdb, not the authors, supplied the V and J calls. Present in this sample are a few hundred thousand distinct CDR3 sequences, approximately 20% of which were seen just once. The ten largest clones capture more than 20% of the sample.

What this sample's time point label stands for: newly diagnosed GD, antithyroid drugs for less than 3 months. RNA was extracted from PBMCs in TRIzol for both TCR sequencing and RNA sequencing. The diagnosis of Graves' disease followed American Thyroid Association guidelines. Recruitment of patients was carried out at an endocrinology department in Xi'an, China. From each patient, roughly 9 milliliters of peripheral blood was collected into an EDTA anticoagulant tube. PBMCs were isolated by Ficoll Paque Plus density gradient separation without further T cell sorting. An Agilent 2100 Bioanalyzer and agarose gel were used to check RNA quality, while a NanoDrop 2000 measured RNA concentration. Including cysteine and phenylalanine, the CDR3 has 13 amino acids. Only the CDR3 DNA is retained, 39 bases long and in frame from the first base. V loses 0 bases of germline sequence and J loses 4 bases, and the interval between the two ends is 3 bases. Based on the germline V gene, the CDR1 and CDR2 sequences are LGHNA and YSLEER.

This material consisted of peripheral blood mononuclear cells (PBMCs), taken at new diagnosis, from a patient treated with antithyroid drugs. This receptor was obtained from a female donor with Graves disease. This chain joins TRBV4-3 to TRBJ1-4, with no confident D gene call. The DNA sequence is TGCGCCAGCAGCCAAGACAGTAATGAAAAACTGTTTTTT. It translates to CASSQDSNEKLFF.